The present T cell receptor beta chain was sequenced within a study of T-cell reconstitution after alpha-beta-depleted transplantation in children. Regarding the study as a whole: The authors attributed T-cell counts and diversity one year after transplant mostly to newly produced T cells. Several hundred expanded graft clones reportedly gave rise to the alpha-beta T cells present about two months after transplant.

Construction of the TCRbeta library involved unique molecular identifiers. One entry per CDR3 protein results from TCRdb running MiXCR on the PCR reads. The profile shows 90,000 to 100,000 distinct CDR3 sequences, more than 20% of them singletons. V was clipped by 11 bases and J by 8 bases, with 22 bases between them. This CDR3 comprises 14 residues. Note on this clonotype: The antigen is not known. Being one base from a much bigger clone, this may be a read error.

V gene TRBV12-3 or TRBV12-4 combines with J gene TRBJ2-1, with a tentative D call TRBD2 (6 bases). This sample comprised PBMCs, obtained before TCRalphabeta/CD19-depleted stem cell transplant. This receptor was identified in a boy aged 2 to 10 with acute lymphoblastic leukemia, due to receive a stem cell transplant. Here the CDR3 reads CAGKELAERDEQFF. In DNA form, the CDR3 reads TGTGCCGGCAAGGAGTTAGCGGAGAGGGATGAGCAGTTCTTC.